This T cell receptor beta chain was identified in a study of identical twins. A single record per CDR3 protein comes from TCRdb applying MiXCR to the 5' RACE reads. The repertoire holds about 520,000 distinct CDR3 sequences, with 20% to 25% as singletons. As to this clonotype: Antigen unknown.

Study-wide results and caveats: Cross-sectional statistics underpinned the conclusions; the same donors were not followed.

J gave up 5 bases and V 6 bases, and 9 bases lay outside the gene matches. CDR3 length: 15 residues. Germline CDR1 reads SGHRS; CDR2 reads YFSETQ. These records were also assigned to another study, of T cells expressing NK-cell markers. As that report states: The use of an anti-gamma-delta TCR antibody, which was added in several experiments, restricted sorting to T cells expressing alpha-beta TCR. Evidence did not settle whether expanded NKG2C+ T cell clones targeted HCMV.

Sequenced sample: CD4+ T cells sorted from blood. The gene calls are TRBV5-1 and TRBJ2-5; TRBD2 agrees at 11 bases. This TCR came from a woman younger than 30 in good health. CDR3 nucleotides: TGCGCCAGCACCACACTAGCGGGGGAGGGGGAGACCCAGTACTTC. It translates to CASTTLAGEGETQYF.